Sequencing of this TCR beta chain was carried out in a study of blood T cell repertoires in COVID-19. Some clones are missing from TCRdb's copy, which holds only in-frame ones; the method was immunoSEQ multiplex PCR. The table lists over 200,000 clones, 90% to 95% of them singletons, with approximately 0.77% in the top ten. The CDR3 sequence is 14 residues long. The germline V gene has CDR1 MNHNY and CDR2 SVGAGI (reference sequence). Trimming cost V 6 bases and J 4 bases, with 13 bases left between them. The genes are TRBV6-6 and TRBJ1-5; maybe TRBD1 (6 bases). Sequencing was carried out using peripheral blood. The origin of this receptor is a man aged 55-75 years with COVID-19, enrolled during active disease. The CDR3 here is CASRDWTENQPQHF. CDR3 coding DNA: TGTGCCAGCAGGGACTGGACAGAGAATCAGCCCCAGCATTTT.